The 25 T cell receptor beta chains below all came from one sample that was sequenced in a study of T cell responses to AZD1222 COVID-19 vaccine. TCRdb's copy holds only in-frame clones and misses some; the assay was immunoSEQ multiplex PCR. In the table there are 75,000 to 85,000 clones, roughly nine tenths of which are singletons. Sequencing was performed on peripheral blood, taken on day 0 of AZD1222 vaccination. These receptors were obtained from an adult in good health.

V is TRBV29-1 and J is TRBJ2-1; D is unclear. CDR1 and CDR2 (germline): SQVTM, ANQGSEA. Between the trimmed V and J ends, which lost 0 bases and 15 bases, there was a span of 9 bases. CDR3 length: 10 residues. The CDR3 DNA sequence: TGCAGCGTTGAAGAAAATCGGCCGTTCTTC. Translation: CSVEENRPFF.

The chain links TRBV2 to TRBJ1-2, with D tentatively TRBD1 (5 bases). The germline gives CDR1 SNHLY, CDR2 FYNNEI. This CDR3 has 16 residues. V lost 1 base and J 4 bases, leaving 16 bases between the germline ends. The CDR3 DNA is TGTGCCAGCAGTGAAGATGCGGGGGATCAGGCCTATGGCTACACCTTC. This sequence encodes CASSEDAGDQAYGYTF.

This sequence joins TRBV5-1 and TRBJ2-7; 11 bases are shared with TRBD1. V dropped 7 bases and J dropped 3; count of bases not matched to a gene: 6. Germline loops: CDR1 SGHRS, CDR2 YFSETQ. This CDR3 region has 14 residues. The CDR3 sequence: CASGMGQGDYEQYF. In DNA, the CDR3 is TGCGCCAGCGGAATGGGACAGGGGGACTACGAGCAGTACTTC.

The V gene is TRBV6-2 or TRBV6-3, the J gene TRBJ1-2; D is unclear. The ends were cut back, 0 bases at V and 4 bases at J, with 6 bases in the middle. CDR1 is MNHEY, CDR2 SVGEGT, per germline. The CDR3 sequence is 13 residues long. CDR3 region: CASSYSGTYGYTF. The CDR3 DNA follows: TGTGCCAGCAGTTACTCGGGTACCTATGGCTACACCTTC.

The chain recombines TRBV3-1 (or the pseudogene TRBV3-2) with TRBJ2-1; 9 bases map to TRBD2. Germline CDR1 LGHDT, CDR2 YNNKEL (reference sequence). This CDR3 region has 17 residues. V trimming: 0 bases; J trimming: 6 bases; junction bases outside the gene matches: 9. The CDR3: CASSQDGSLAGSNEQFF. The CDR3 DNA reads TGTGCCAGCAGCCAAGATGGGAGTCTAGCGGGATCCAATGAGCAGTTCTTC.

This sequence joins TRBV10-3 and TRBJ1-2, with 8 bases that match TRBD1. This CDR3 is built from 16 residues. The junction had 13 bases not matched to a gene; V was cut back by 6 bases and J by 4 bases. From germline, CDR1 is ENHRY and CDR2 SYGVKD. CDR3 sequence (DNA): TGTGCCATCAGCCTTTTATCGGGACAGGACACCTATGGCTACACCTTC. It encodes CAISLLSGQDTYGYTF.

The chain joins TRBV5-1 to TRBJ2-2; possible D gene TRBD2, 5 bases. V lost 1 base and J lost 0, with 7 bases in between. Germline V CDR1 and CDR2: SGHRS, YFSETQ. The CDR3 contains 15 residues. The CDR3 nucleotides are TGCGCCAGCAGCTTGACGGGAACGAACACCGGGGAGCTGTTTTTT. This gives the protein CASSLTGTNTGELFF.

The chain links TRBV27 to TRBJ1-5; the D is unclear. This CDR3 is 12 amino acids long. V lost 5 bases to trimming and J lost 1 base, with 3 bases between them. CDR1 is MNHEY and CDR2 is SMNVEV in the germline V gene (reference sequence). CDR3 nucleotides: TGTGCCAGCAGTCGAAGCAATCAGCCCCAGCATTTT. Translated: CASSRSNQPQHF.

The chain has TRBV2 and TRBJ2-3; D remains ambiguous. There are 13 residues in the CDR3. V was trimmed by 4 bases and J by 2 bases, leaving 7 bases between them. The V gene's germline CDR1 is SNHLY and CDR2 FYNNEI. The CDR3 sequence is CASSGQHTDTQYF. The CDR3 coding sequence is TGTGCCAGCAGTGGGCAGCACACAGATACGCAGTATTTT.

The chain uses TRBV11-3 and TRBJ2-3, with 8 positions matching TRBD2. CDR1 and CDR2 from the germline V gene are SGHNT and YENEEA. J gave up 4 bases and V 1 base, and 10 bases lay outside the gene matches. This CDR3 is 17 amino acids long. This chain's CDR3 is CASSLGGAAGAADTQYF. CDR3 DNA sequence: TGTGCCAGCAGCTTAGGGGGGGCAGCGGGAGCGGCAGATACGCAGTATTTT.

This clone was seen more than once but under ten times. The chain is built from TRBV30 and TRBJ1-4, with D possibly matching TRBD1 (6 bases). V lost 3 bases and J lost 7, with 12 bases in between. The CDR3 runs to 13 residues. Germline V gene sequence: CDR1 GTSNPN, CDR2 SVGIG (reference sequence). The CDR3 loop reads CAWSRGQSEKLFF. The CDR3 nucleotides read TGTGCCTGGAGCCGAGGACAGAGTGAAAAACTGTTTTTT.

The CDR3: CASSKIQGTNTGELFF. The DNA for the CDR3 is TGTGCCAGCAGCAAGATACAGGGCACGAACACCGGGGAGCTGTTTTTT. The V gene is TRBV3-1 (or the pseudogene TRBV3-2), the J gene TRBJ2-2, with D perhaps matching TRBD1 (6 bases). CDR1 is LGHDT, CDR2 YNNKEL, per germline (reference sequence). This CDR3 spans 16 amino acids. V lost 5 bases and J lost 0, with 13 bases in between.

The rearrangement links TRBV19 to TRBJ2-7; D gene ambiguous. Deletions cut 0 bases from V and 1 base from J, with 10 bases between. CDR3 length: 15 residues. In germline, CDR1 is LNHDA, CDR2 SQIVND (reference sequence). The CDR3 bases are TGTGCCAGTAGTATAGATCTAGTAGTTTCCTACGAGCAGTACTTC. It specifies CASSIDLVVSYEQYF. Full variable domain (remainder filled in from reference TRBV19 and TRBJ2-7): DGGITQSPKYLFRKEGQNVTLSCEQNLNHDAMYWYRQDPGQGLRLIYYSQIVNDFQKGDIAEGYSVSREKKESFPLTVTSAQKNPTAFYLCASSIDLVVSYEQYFGPGTRLTVT.

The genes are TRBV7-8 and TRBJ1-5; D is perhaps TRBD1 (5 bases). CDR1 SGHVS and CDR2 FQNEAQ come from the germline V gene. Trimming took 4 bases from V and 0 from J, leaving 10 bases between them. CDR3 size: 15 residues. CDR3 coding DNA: TGTGCCAGCAGCTACCTGACAGCTAGCAATCAGCCCCAGCATTTT. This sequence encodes CASSYLTASNQPQHF.

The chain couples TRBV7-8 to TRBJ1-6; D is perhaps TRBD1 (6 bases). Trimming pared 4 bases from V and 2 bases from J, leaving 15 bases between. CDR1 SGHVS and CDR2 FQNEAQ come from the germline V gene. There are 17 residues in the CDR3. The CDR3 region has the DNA TGTGCCAGCAGCTCCGAAAGGGGGGCCACCTATAATTCACCCCTCCACTTT. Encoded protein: CASSSERGATYNSPLHF.

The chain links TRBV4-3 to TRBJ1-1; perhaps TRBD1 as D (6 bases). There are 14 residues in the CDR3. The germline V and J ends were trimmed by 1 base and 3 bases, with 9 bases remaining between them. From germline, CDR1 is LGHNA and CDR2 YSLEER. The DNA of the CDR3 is TGCGCCAGCAGCCAAGTCTCAGGGGACACTGAAGCTTTCTTT. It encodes CASSQVSGDTEAFF.

CDR3 sequence: CASSLEVGRPGYGYTF. The CDR3 region has the DNA TGCGCCAGCAGCTTGGAAGTAGGGCGGCCTGGCTATGGCTACACCTTC. The chain joins TRBV5-1 to TRBJ1-2, with D hard to call. Trimming left V 0 bases short and J 4 bases short, with 16 bases between. Per the germline V gene, CDR1 is SGHRS and CDR2 is YFSETQ. CDR3 length: 16 amino acids.

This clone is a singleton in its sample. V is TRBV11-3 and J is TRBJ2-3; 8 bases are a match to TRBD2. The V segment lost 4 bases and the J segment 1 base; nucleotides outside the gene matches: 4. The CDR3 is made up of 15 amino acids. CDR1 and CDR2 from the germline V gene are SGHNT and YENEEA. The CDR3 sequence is CASSSTSGRTDTQYF. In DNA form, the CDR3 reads TGTGCCAGCAGCTCTACTAGCGGCCGCACAGATACGCAGTATTTT.

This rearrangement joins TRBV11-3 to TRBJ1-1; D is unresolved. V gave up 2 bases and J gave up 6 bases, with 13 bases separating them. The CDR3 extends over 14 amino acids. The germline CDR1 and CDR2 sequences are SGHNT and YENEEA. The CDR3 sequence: CASSLFLGNAEAFF. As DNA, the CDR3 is TGTGCCAGCAGCTTATTTCTGGGAAATGCTGAAGCTTTCTTT.

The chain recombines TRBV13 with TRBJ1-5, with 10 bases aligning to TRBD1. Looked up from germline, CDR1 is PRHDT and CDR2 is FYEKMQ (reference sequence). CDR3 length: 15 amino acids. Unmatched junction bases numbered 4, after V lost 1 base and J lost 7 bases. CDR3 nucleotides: TGTGCCAGCAGCTTAGCGGGACAGGGGTTACAGCCCCAGCATTTT. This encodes CASSLAGQGLQPQHF.

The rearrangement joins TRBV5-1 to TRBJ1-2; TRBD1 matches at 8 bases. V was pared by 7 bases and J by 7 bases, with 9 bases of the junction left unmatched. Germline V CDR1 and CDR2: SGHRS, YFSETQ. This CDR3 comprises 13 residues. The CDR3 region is CASAYQGALGYTF. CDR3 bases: TGCGCCAGCGCCTATCAGGGGGCGCTTGGCTACACCTTC. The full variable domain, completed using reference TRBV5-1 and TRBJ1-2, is KAGVTQTPRYLIKTRGQQVTLSCSPISGHRSVSWYQQTPGQGLQFLFEYFSETQRNKGNFPGRFSGRQFSNSRSEMNVSTLELGDSALYLCASAYQGALGYTFGSGTRLTVV.

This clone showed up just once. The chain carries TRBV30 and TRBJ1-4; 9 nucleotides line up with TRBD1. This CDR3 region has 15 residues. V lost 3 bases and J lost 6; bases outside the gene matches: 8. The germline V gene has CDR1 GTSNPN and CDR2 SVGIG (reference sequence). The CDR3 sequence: CAWRRTGALDEKLFF. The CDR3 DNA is TGTGCCTGGAGAAGGACAGGGGCCCTTGATGAAAAACTGTTTTTT.

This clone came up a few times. The DNA of the CDR3 is TGCGCCAGCAGCTCGGACCGCTACGAGCAGTACTTC. It encodes CASSSDRYEQYF. The chain recombines TRBV5-1 with TRBJ2-7; D call uncertain. This CDR3 contains 12 residues. The V end was cut by 3 bases, the J end by 3 bases, with 7 bases between. Germline-derived CDR1 and CDR2 are SGHRS and YFSETQ.

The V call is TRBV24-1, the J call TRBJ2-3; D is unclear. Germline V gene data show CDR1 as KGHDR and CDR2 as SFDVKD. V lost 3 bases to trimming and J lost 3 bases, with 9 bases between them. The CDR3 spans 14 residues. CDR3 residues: CATSDRPATDTQYF. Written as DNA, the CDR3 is TGTGCCACCAGTGATAGACCCGCAACAGATACGCAGTATTTT.

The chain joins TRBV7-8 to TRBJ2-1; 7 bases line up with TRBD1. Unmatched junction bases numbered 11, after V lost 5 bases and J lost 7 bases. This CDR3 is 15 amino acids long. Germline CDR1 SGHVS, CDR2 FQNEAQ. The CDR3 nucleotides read TGTGCCAGCAGCCTTTACTCGACAGGGACGAATGAGCAGTTCTTC. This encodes CASSLYSTGTNEQFF.